The rows below give T cell receptor beta chains drawn from one sample of a study of post-analysis software for immune sequencing data. TCRdb re-derived calls from the PCR reads in MiXCR, one entry per CDR3 protein. The profile shows roughly 800,000 distinct CDR3 sequences, under 70% of them singletons. The sample was blood. The receptors were sampled from a girl between 5 and 17 years old with multiple sclerosis. Each CDR3 is given without its conserved first and last residue. Fields, in order: CDR3 protein, V gene.

cdr3_aa: ASSLGRGLAF
v_call: TRBV9

cdr3_aa: ASSSGGEYNEQF
v_call: TRBV5-6

cdr3_aa: ASSPSFAEQETQY
v_call: TRBV7-9

cdr3_aa: ASSSQGPSTDTQY
v_call: TRBV7-9

cdr3_aa: ASSLELGTQY
v_call: TRBV7-2

cdr3_aa: AISEGLAGLGEQY
v_call: TRBV10-3

cdr3_aa: SASIQGSNYGYT
v_call: TRBV20-1

cdr3_aa: ASSVGTGNEQY
v_call: TRBV5-1

cdr3_aa: ATSRAHISYNEQF
v_call: TRBV15

cdr3_aa: ASSESFGWGYT
v_call: TRBV25-1

cdr3_aa: ASSLALGSDTQY
v_call: TRBV7-6

cdr3_aa: ASSLVGLPHEQF
v_call: TRBV11-2

cdr3_aa: ASSLLVGLGTSQWY
v_call: TRBV5-1

cdr3_aa: ASSFTGKRTQY
v_call: TRBV27

cdr3_aa: ASSLRGRESYEQY
v_call: TRBV4-1

cdr3_aa: ASSATGQGDYGYT
v_call: TRBV9

cdr3_aa: ASSQDPGPKGETQY
v_call: TRBV4-1

cdr3_aa: SVAPGTGSHYEQY
v_call: TRBV29-1

cdr3_aa: ASSDGYGYT
v_call: TRBV10-1

cdr3_aa: SAHSLLSYEQYFGPGQPQH
v_call: TRBV20-1

cdr3_aa: AGSPRGRHYGYT
v_call: TRBV6-5

cdr3_aa: ASSPIIGQRSTQY
v_call: TRBV7-7

cdr3_aa: ASSTTGPTAGYT
v_call: TRBV5-6

cdr3_aa: SVDPAAQTGSHGYT
v_call: TRBV29-1

cdr3_aa: ACSQGVGAADTQY
v_call: TRBV3-1

cdr3_aa: ASSLRAGGQLLAKNIQY
v_call: TRBV7-8

cdr3_aa: ASSPGDRVHSPLH
v_call: TRBV18

cdr3_aa: SANSGVQETQY
v_call: TRBV20-1

cdr3_aa: ATSRDLAGAGEQY
v_call: TRBV15

cdr3_aa: ASSQRQGAYNEQF
v_call: TRBV3-1

cdr3_aa: ASSLSGETYEQY
v_call: TRBV5-1

cdr3_aa: ASSSRGAIGYNEQF
v_call: TRBV7-9

cdr3_aa: ASSARRDEQF
v_call: TRBV6-4

cdr3_aa: AAPAGDLYEQY
v_call: TRBV10-3

cdr3_aa: ATRLTGGYGYT
v_call: TRBV6-6

cdr3_aa: ASSPMADTQY
v_call: TRBV7-2

cdr3_aa: SAKGPGYNEQY
v_call: TRBV20-1

cdr3_aa: SVVLRRQGSEYEQY
v_call: TRBV29-1

cdr3_aa: SARGSGERNYGYT
v_call: TRBV20-1

cdr3_aa: ASSSVQPSSGTNVLT
v_call: TRBV6-5

cdr3_aa: ASSEQGSGLGGELF
v_call: TRBV2

cdr3_aa: AISDPRGGPRGTEAF
v_call: TRBV10-3

cdr3_aa: SASFRGAGHLSSSGANVLT
v_call: TRBV20-1

cdr3_aa: ASRYQDRALSNTGELF
v_call: TRBV5-1

cdr3_aa: ASQLGGDYEQY
v_call: TRBV12-5

cdr3_aa: SARLIETQY
v_call: TRBV20-1

cdr3_aa: ASSLTGTAYEQY
v_call: TRBV7-8

cdr3_aa: ASNDRGLDYGYT
v_call: TRBV2

cdr3_aa: ATRRGLQPQH
v_call: TRBV7-3

cdr3_aa: ASSQVQGLSYEQY
v_call: TRBV4-1

cdr3_aa: ASSFLGTYTDTQY
v_call: TRBV4-1

cdr3_aa: ASSTDRLAGGSYEQY
v_call: TRBV21-1

cdr3_aa: ATSEMMTGDPYEQY
v_call: TRBV24-1

cdr3_aa: SASATSESPRYEQY
v_call: TRBV20-1